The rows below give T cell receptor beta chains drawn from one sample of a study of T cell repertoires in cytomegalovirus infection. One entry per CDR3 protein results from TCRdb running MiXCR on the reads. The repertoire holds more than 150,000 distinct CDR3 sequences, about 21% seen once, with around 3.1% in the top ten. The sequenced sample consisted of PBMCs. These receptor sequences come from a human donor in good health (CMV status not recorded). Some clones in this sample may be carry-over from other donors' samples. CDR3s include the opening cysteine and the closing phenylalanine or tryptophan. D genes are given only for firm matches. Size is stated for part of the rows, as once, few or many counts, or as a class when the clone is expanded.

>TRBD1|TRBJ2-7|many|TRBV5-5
TGTGCCAGCAGCTTAACCCCCCGGACAGGGAACCACGAGCAGTACTTC
CASSLTPRTGNHEQYF
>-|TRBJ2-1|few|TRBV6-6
TGTGCCAGCAGTTACGCGACTGCGACCAATGAGCAGTTCTTC
CASSYATATNEQFF
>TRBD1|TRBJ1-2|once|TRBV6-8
TGTGCCAGCAGTTACTCCCCCCGGACAGGGGCCCTCCTGGAATATGGCTACACCTTC
CASSYSPRTGALLEYGYTF
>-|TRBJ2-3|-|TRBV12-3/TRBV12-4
TGTGCCAGCAGTTTAGTCAGGGTAGAGGATACGCAGTATTTT
CASSLVRVEDTQYF
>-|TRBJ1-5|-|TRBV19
TGTGCCAGTAGTTCCAGAAATAGCGATCAGCCCCAGCATTTT
CASSSRNSDQPQHF
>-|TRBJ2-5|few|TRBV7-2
TGTGCCAGCAGCTTATCTTGGCCAGAGACCCAGTACTTC
CASSLSWPETQYF
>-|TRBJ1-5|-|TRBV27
TGTGCCAGCAGTTTATCATCAGGGGACAATCAGCCCCAGCATTTT
CASSLSSGDNQPQHF
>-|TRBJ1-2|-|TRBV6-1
TGTGCCAGCAGTGAAGCGCTCCCAGTCTATGGCTACACCTTC
CASSEALPVYGYTF
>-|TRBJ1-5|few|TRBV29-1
TGCAGCGTTTCCCAGGAAGGGGGGAATCAGCCCCAGCATTTT
CSVSQEGGNQPQHF
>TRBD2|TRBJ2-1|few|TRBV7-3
TGTGCCAGCAGCCCTGCGGGAGGGAGGGCCCTAAATGAGCAGTTCTTC
CASSPAGGRALNEQFF
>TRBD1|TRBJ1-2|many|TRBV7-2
TGTGCCAGCAGCTTAGACAGGGGCCCCTATGGCTACACCTTC
CASSLDRGPYGYTF
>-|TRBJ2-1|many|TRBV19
TGTGCCAGTACAGGGGAGGTGACCCCCTCACGCCGGTACAATGAGCAGTTCTTC
CASTGEVTPSRRYNEQFF
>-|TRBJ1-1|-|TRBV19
TGTGCCAGTAATCGGGCCCCCCTACATCCAGCTTTCTTT
CASNRAPLHPAFF
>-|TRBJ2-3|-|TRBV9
TGTGCCAGCAGCGAGTCCGGGACTCTCGGGGATACGCAGTATTTT
CASSESGTLGDTQYF
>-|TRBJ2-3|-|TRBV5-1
TGCGCCAGCAGCGGAACCAGACTCGGGGCAGATACGCAGTATTTT
CASSGTRLGADTQYF
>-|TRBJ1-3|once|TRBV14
TGTGCCAGCAGCCACCCGGGTGGAAACACCATATATTTT
CASSHPGGNTIYF
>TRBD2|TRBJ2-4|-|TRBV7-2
TGTGCCAGCAGCTTAGCTCGGGCGGGAGAGGCAGTCGCCAAAGACATTCAGTACTTC
CASSLARAGEAVAKDIQYF
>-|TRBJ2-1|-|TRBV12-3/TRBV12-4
TGTGCCAGCAGGCCCCCTAACAATGAGCAGTTCTTC
CASRPPNNEQFF
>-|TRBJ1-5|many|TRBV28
TGTGCCAGCAGGCTCACAGGGCGCAATCAGCCCCAGCATTTT
CASRLTGRNQPQHF
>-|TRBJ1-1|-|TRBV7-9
TGTGCCAGCAGCCGACAGACTAGTGAAGCTTTCTTT
CASSRQTSEAFF
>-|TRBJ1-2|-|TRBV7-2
TGTGCCAGCAGCAACAGGGATATTAACTATGGCTACACTTTC
CASSNRDINYGYTF
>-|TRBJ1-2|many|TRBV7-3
TGTGCCAGCAGCCTCCCGGGGAGCGGCTACACCTTC
CASSLPGSGYTF
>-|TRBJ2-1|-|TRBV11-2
TGTGCCAGCAGCTTAGTGGCGGGCCAGTACAATGAGCATTTCTTC
CASSLVAGQYNEHFF
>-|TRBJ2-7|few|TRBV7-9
TGTGCCAGCAGCCTGACAGTACAAGCTTCCTACGAGCAGTACTTC
CASSLTVQASYEQYF
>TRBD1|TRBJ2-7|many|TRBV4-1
TGCGCCAGCAGCCCTGAACAGGGGGCCTACGAGCAGTACTTC
CASSPEQGAYEQYF
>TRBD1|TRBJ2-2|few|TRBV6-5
TGTGCCAGCAGAAACACAGGGGGCGTGGACACCGGGGAGCTGTTTTTT
CASRNTGGVDTGELFF
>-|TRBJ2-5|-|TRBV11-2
TGTGCCAGCAGCTTAGGAGGACCGGCCGAAGAGACCCAGTACTTC
CASSLGGPAEETQYF
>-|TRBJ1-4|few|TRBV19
TGTGCCAGTAGTATCAATCCTCATAATGAAAAACTGTTTTTT
CASSINPHNEKLFF
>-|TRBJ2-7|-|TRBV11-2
TGTGCCAGCAGCTCCTCGAGCGGAAGCTCCTACGAGCAGTACTTC
CASSSSSGSSYEQYF
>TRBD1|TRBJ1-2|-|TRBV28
TGTGCCAGCAGCCTACCCGGGACAGCGAACTATGGCTACACCTTC
CASSLPGTANYGYTF
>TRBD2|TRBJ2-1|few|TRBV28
TGTGCCAGCAGTCCCCCCGGGGCCAGTGGGGGGGATGAGCAGTTCTTC
CASSPPGASGGDEQFF
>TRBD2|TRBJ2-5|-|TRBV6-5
TGTGCCAGCAGTTACCGACTGACTAGCGAGCAAGAGACCCAGTACTTC
CASSYRLTSEQETQYF
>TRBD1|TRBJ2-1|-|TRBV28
TGTGCCAGCAGTCTCAGACAGGGGAGGAATGAGCAGTTCTTC
CASSLRQGRNEQFF
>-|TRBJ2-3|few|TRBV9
TGTGCCAGCAGCGTAGTGGGGTCAGATACGCAGTATTTT
CASSVVGSDTQYF
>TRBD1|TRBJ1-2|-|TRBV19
TGTGCCAGTACCGTCCACAGGGGGCTATTGGACTATGGCTACACCTTC
CASTVHRGLLDYGYTF
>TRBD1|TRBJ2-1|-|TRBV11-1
TGTGCCAGCAGCCGCACGGGACAGGGGGCTTGGAATGAGCAGTTCTTC
CASSRTGQGAWNEQFF
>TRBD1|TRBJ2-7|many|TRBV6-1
TGTGCCAGCAGTTCTTCCTCGGGACAGGGCTACGAGCAGTACTTC
CASSSSSGQGYEQYF
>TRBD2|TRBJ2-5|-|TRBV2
TGTGCCAGCAGTGAAGGGCCAGCGGGGGCGTACCAAGAGACCCAGTACTTC
CASSEGPAGAYQETQYF
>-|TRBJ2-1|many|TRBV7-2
TGTGCCAGCAGCTTAGAGGGGAGGAGCTCCTACAATGAGCAGTTCTTC
CASSLEGRSSYNEQFF